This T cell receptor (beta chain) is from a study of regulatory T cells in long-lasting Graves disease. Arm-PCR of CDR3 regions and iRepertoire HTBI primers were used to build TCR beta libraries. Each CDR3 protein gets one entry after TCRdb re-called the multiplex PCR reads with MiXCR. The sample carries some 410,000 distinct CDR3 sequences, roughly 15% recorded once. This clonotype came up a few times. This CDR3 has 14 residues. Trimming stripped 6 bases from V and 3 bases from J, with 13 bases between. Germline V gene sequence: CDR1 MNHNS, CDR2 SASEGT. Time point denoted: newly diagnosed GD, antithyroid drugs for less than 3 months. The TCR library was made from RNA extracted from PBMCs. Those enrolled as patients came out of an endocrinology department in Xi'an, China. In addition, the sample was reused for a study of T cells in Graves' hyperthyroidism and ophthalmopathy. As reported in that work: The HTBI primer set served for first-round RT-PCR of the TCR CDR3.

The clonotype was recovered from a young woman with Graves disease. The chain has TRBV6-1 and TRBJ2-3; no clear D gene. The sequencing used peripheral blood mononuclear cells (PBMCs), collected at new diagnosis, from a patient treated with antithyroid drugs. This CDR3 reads CASSLTWVTDTQYF. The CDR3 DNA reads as TGTGCCAGCAGCCTGACTTGGGTGACAGATACGCAGTATTTT.